These 12 T cell receptor beta chains share one sample of origin, sequenced in a study of control samples from healthy donors and cancer patients (dated by TCRdb to the early 2020s). The library was obtained by the immunoSEQ multiplex PCR assay. In TCRdb, the immuneACCESS table is reduced to in-frame sequences with V and J assigned. These tables do not hold every clone; where another copy was compared, an unresolved V gene accounts for under half, and the others remain unexplained. The sample records approximately 44,000 clones, 70% of which are singletons. The ten top clones hold over 15% of the sample. Sequenced: formalin-fixed, paraffin-embedded tissue. These receptors were collected from a male donor with melanoma.

The chain combines TRBV5-1 with TRBJ1-4; D remains unclear. V lost 5 bases, J lost 1 base, and 6 bases lay in between. The CDR3 length is 13 residues. Germline CDR1 reads SGHRS; CDR2 reads YFSETQ. The CDR3, as DNA: TGCGCCAGCAGAAGGGAAACTAATGAAAAACTGTTTTTT. Its translation: CASRRETNEKLFF.

J is TRBJ2-4 and V is TRBV3-1 (or the pseudogene TRBV3-2); weak D call: TRBD2 (6 bases). CDR1 LGHDT and CDR2 YNNKEL come from the germline V gene (reference sequence). V lost 0 bases, J lost 3 bases, and 15 bases lay in between. The CDR3 spans 17 residues. DNA for the CDR3: TGTGCCAGCAGCCAAGATGGGAGGCAGAATCACAAAAACATTCAGTACTTC. Translating it yields CASSQDGRQNHKNIQYF.

The chain uses TRBV10-3 and TRBJ2-7; D is uncertain. Per germline, CDR1 ENHRY and CDR2 SYGVKD. The CDR3 covers 13 residues. Trimming cost V 0 bases and J 6 bases, with 9 bases left between them. The CDR3 loop is CAISESNLGEQYF. In nucleotides, the CDR3 is TGTGCCATCAGTGAGTCGAACCTAGGCGAGCAGTACTTC.

This clone was observed a few times. The V and J genes are TRBV20-1 and TRBJ1-2, with D unresolved. This CDR3 spans 10 amino acids. V shed 4 bases and J shed 4 bases, with 4 bases lying between them. The germline gives CDR1 DFQATT, CDR2 SNEGSKA (reference sequence). The CDR3 nucleotides are TGCAGTGCTATTTCCTATGGCTACACCTTC. This sequence encodes CSAISYGYTF.

This clone was found a few times. The chain joins TRBV11-2 to TRBJ2-2, with 13 positions matching TRBD2. Germline V lookup: CDR1 SGHAT, CDR2 FQNNGV. The CDR3 sequence is 16 residues long. Trimming took 5 bases from V and 6 from J; bases not matched to a gene: 6. This CDR3 is CASSLLAGGEAGELFF. The CDR3 region has the DNA TGTGCCAGCAGCCTACTAGCGGGAGGGGAGGCCGGGGAGCTGTTTTTT.

About this clone: This sequence may be a read error, since a much larger clone differs from it by one base. This sample also contains other DNA sequences that code for the same CDR3. The chain recombines TRBV2 with TRBJ2-5, with 7 bases lining up with TRBD1. The CDR3 runs to 18 residues. Germline CDR1 is SNHLY and CDR2 is FYNNEI. Unmatched junction bases numbered 15, after V lost 5 bases and J lost 0 bases. The CDR3 sequence: CASSLDRGQFEYQETQYF. CDR3 coding DNA: TGTGCCAGCAGTCTCGATAGGGGGCAGTTCGAGTACCAAGAGACCCAGTACTTC. Supplemented by reference TRBV2 and TRBJ2-5, the full variable domain reads EPEVTQTPSHQVTQMGQEVILRCVPISNHLYFYWYRQILGQKVEFLVSFYNNEISEKSEIFDDQFSVERPDGSNFTLKIRSTKLEDSAMYFCASSLDRGQFEYQETQYFGPGTRLLVL.

V gene TRBV29-1 combines with J gene TRBJ1-4; 8 bases align to TRBD1. J was trimmed by 6 bases and V by 6 bases; bases with no gene match: 9. The V gene's germline CDR1 is SQVTM and CDR2 ANQGSEA. The CDR3 has 14 residues. CDR3 region: CSVMKDRGDEKLFF. The CDR3 nucleotides read TGCAGCGTCATGAAAGACAGGGGCGATGAAAAACTGTTTTTT. Complete variable domain (other parts from reference TRBV29-1 and TRBJ1-4): SAVISQKPSRDICQRGTSLTIQCQVDSQVTMMFWYRQQPGQSLTLIATANQGSEATYESGFVIDKFPISRPNLTFSTLTVSNMSPEDSSIYLCSVMKDRGDEKLFFGSGTQLSVL.

The count of this clone is one. This chain links TRBV7-8 with TRBJ1-1, with D uncertain. CDR1 is SGHVS and CDR2 is FQNEAQ in the germline V gene. This CDR3 region has 14 residues. V lost 1 base and J lost 8, with 14 bases in between. For the CDR3, the DNA is TGTGCCAGCAGCTTAGATCATGGCGGAACGGAAGCTTTCTTT. It encodes CASSLDHGGTEAFF. The full variable domain, rest sourced from reference TRBV7-8 and TRBJ1-1, is GAGVSQSPRYKVAKRGQDVALRCDPISGHVSLFWYQQALGQGPEFLTYFQNEAQLDKSGLPSDRFFAERPEGSVSTLKIQRTQQEDSAVYLCASSLDHGGTEAFFGQGTRLTVV.

This chain connects TRBV28 to TRBJ1-6, with a possible D match to TRBD1 (5 bases). Trimming took 2 bases from V and 6 from J, leaving 17 bases between them. The CDR3 extends over 17 amino acids. Germline V gene sequence: CDR1 MDHEN, CDR2 SYDVKM. The CDR3 region has the DNA TGTGCCAGCAGTTTAGGTGGTGGTAGGACACCTAATTCACCCCTCCACTTT. It yields the protein CASSLGGGRTPNSPLHF.

This clone was seen only a few times. This chain uses TRBV18 with TRBJ1-1, with D hard to call. The germline gives CDR1 KGHSH, CDR2 LQKENI. The length of the CDR3 is 14 residues. V lost 6 bases and J 4 bases, leaving 15 bases between the germline ends. CDR3 loop: CASSPDLSGTEAFF. CDR3 in DNA: TGTGCCAGCTCTCCGGACCTCTCGGGCACTGAAGCTTTCTTT.

The chain joins TRBV5-4 to TRBJ1-2, with D unclear. CDR1 is SGHNT, CDR2 YYREEE, per germline (reference sequence). Trimming removed 0 bases at V and 6 bases at J, with 9 bases between. This CDR3 is built from 13 residues. Here the CDR3 DNA reads TGTGCCAGCAGCTTGGAGAGGTCAGATGGCTACACCTTC. Amino acids: CASSLERSDGYTF.

The chain employs TRBV24-1 and TRBJ1-4; D gene ambiguous. This CDR3 region has 15 residues. The germline V and J ends were trimmed by 5 bases and 7 bases, with 16 bases remaining between them. Germline V gives CDR1 KGHDR, CDR2 SFDVKD. CDR3 in DNA: TGTGCCACCAGTGTTGCCTCGCCGGCAGGTGAAAAACTGTTTTTT. It is translated as CATSVASPAGEKLFF.